This is a list of T cell receptor beta chains from one sample in a study of post-analysis software for immune sequencing data. Each CDR3 protein is one row after TCRdb ran MiXCR on the PCR reads. The sample shows some 370,000 distinct CDR3 sequences, roughly 30% of them seen only once. The source material was blood. The receptors shown here come from a girl aged 5-17 years with multiple sclerosis. CDR3s include the opening cysteine and the closing phenylalanine or tryptophan. The D gene is left open where the match is weak. Size values are once, few and many counts, or a class for expanded clones, and some rows have none.

J gene: TRBJ2-3; V gene: TRBV24-1; D gene: .; CDR3 length: 11; clone size: .; CDR3 protein: CATADTDTQYF; CDR3 DNA: TGTGCCACAGCAGACACAGATACGCAGTATTTT
J gene: TRBJ1-3; V gene: TRBV12-3/TRBV12-4; D gene: .; CDR3 length: 16; clone size: few; CDR3 protein: CASSLKVPSSGNTIYF; CDR3 DNA: TGTGCCAGCAGTTTGAAAGTTCCCAGCTCTGGAAACACCATATATTTT
J gene: TRBJ1-1; V gene: TRBV27; D gene: .; CDR3 length: 19; clone size: few; CDR3 protein: CASSLTRNLTAVFDTEAFF; CDR3 DNA: TGTGCCAGCAGTTTAACAAGAAACCTGACAGCAGTCTTTGACACTGAAGCTTTCTTT
J gene: TRBJ2-7; V gene: TRBV10-3; D gene: .; CDR3 length: 13; clone size: few; CDR3 protein: CASRDSDSYEQYF; CDR3 DNA: TGTGCCAGTAGGGACTCTGACTCCTACGAGCAGTACTTC
J gene: TRBJ2-7; V gene: TRBV29-1; D gene: TRBD1; CDR3 length: 15; clone size: few; CDR3 protein: CSVCPAGTETYEQYF; CDR3 DNA: TGCAGCGTCTGTCCCGCCGGGACAGAGACCTACGAGCAGTACTTC
J gene: TRBJ2-5; V gene: TRBV29-1; D gene: .; CDR3 length: 11; clone size: .; CDR3 protein: CSVLVGETQYF; CDR3 DNA: TGCAGCGTTCTAGTGGGGGAGACCCAGTACTTC
J gene: TRBJ2-7; V gene: TRBV6-1; D gene: .; CDR3 length: 12; clone size: few; CDR3 protein: CATDTGPYEQYF; CDR3 DNA: TGTGCCACCGATACAGGGCCGTACGAGCAGTACTTC
J gene: TRBJ2-3; V gene: TRBV6-1; D gene: TRBD1; CDR3 length: 14; clone size: few; CDR3 protein: CASSDRLSGGTQYF; CDR3 DNA: TGTGCCAGCAGTGACCGCCTCTCAGGGGGTACGCAGTATTTT
J gene: TRBJ2-7; V gene: TRBV21-1; D gene: .; CDR3 length: 14; clone size: few; CDR3 protein: CASSKQDRAYEQYF; CDR3 DNA: TGTGCCAGCAGCAAACAGGACAGGGCCTACGAGCAGTACTTC
J gene: TRBJ1-2; V gene: TRBV20-1; D gene: .; CDR3 length: 15; clone size: few; CDR3 protein: CSARDPRSFNYGCTF; CDR3 DNA: TGCAGTGCTAGAGATCCCCGAAGTTTTAACTATGGCTGCACCTTC
J gene: TRBJ2-3; V gene: TRBV12-3/TRBV12-4; D gene: .; CDR3 length: 14; clone size: .; CDR3 protein: CASSWGLEADTQYF; CDR3 DNA: TGTGCCAGCAGTTGGGGACTTGAGGCAGATACGCAGTATTTT
J gene: TRBJ2-1; V gene: TRBV6-5; D gene: .; CDR3 length: 16; clone size: .; CDR3 protein: CASSYSGASSYNEQFF; CDR3 DNA: TGTGCCAGCAGTTACTCGGGGGCGAGCTCCTACAATGAGCAGTTCTTC
J gene: TRBJ1-1; V gene: TRBV4-1; D gene: TRBD1; CDR3 length: 16; clone size: .; CDR3 protein: CASSQSPGQGSGEAFF; CDR3 DNA: TGCGCCAGCAGCCAATCTCCGGGACAGGGGAGTGGGGAAGCTTTCTTT
J gene: TRBJ2-1; V gene: TRBV5-1; D gene: .; CDR3 length: 14; clone size: few; CDR3 protein: CASSLGPGLNEQFF; CDR3 DNA: TGCGCCAGCAGCTTGGGGCCAGGCCTCAATGAGCAGTTCTTC
J gene: TRBJ2-5; V gene: TRBV20-1; D gene: .; CDR3 length: 18; clone size: .; CDR3 protein: CSARPYRARKADSETQYF; CDR3 DNA: TGCAGTGCTAGACCTTACAGGGCACGAAAAGCGGATTCAGAGACCCAGTACTTC
J gene: TRBJ1-1; V gene: TRBV14; D gene: .; CDR3 length: 14; clone size: .; CDR3 protein: CASSQFRGYTEAFF; CDR3 DNA: TGTGCCAGCAGCCAATTTCGAGGGTATACTGAAGCTTTCTTT
J gene: TRBJ1-1; V gene: TRBV12-3/TRBV12-4; D gene: TRBD1; CDR3 length: 15; clone size: once; CDR3 protein: CASSYKGQGATEAFF; CDR3 DNA: TGTGCCAGCAGCTACAAGGGACAGGGGGCCACTGAAGCTTTCTTT
J gene: TRBJ2-1; V gene: TRBV12-3/TRBV12-4; D gene: TRBD1; CDR3 length: 15; clone size: .; CDR3 protein: CASSLWQGADNEQFF; CDR3 DNA: TGTGCCAGCAGTTTGTGGCAGGGGGCGGACAATGAGCAGTTCTTC
J gene: TRBJ2-3; V gene: TRBV4-2; D gene: TRBD2; CDR3 length: 18; clone size: .; CDR3 protein: CASSQDTLAGGTTDTQYF; CDR3 DNA: TGTGCCAGCAGCCAAGATACCCTAGCGGGGGGTACCACAGATACGCAGTATTTT
J gene: TRBJ2-7; V gene: TRBV5-1; D gene: TRBD1; CDR3 length: 16; clone size: .; CDR3 protein: CASSFIPGQGMNEQYF; CDR3 DNA: TGCGCCAGCAGCTTCATACCGGGACAGGGGATGAACGAGCAGTACTTC
J gene: TRBJ2-3; V gene: TRBV2; D gene: .; CDR3 length: 12; clone size: .; CDR3 protein: CASRDRGNTQYF; CDR3 DNA: TGTGCCAGCAGAGACCGGGGGAATACGCAGTATTTT
J gene: TRBJ2-3; V gene: TRBV4-1; D gene: .; CDR3 length: 16; clone size: few; CDR3 protein: CASSQEGSGGPDTQYF; CDR3 DNA: TGCGCCAGCAGCCAAGAAGGTAGCGGTGGCCCAGATACGCAGTATTTT
J gene: TRBJ1-3; V gene: TRBV28; D gene: .; CDR3 length: 14; clone size: .; CDR3 protein: CASSLAQGGNTIYF; CDR3 DNA: TGTGCCAGCAGTTTAGCACAGGGAGGAAACACCATATATTTT
J gene: TRBJ1-2; V gene: TRBV3-1; D gene: .; CDR3 length: 16; clone size: .; CDR3 protein: CASSQSRGSTNYGYTF; CDR3 DNA: TGTGCCAGCAGCCAGTCCCGGGGGTCCACAAACTATGGCTACACCTTC
J gene: TRBJ2-1; V gene: TRBV20-1; D gene: TRBD2; CDR3 length: 14; clone size: few; CDR3 protein: CSAQTSGSYNEQFF; CDR3 DNA: TGCAGTGCACAGACTAGCGGCTCCTACAATGAGCAGTTCTTC
J gene: TRBJ2-6; V gene: TRBV7-2; D gene: .; CDR3 length: 16; clone size: .; CDR3 protein: CASSSQVSSGANVLTF; CDR3 DNA: TGTGCCAGCAGCTCCCAGGTTTCCTCTGGGGCCAACGTCCTGACTTTC
J gene: TRBJ1-2; V gene: TRBV20-1; D gene: .; CDR3 length: 11; clone size: few; CDR3 protein: CSAEDGEGYTF; CDR3 DNA: TGCAGTGCCGAGGACGGCGAGGGCTACACCTTC
J gene: TRBJ1-2; V gene: TRBV30; D gene: .; CDR3 length: 11; clone size: few; CDR3 protein: CAWNGGNGYTF; CDR3 DNA: TGTGCCTGGAACGGGGGGAATGGCTACACCTTC
J gene: TRBJ2-5; V gene: TRBV6-5; D gene: .; CDR3 length: 16; clone size: few; CDR3 protein: CASSYPDEEGQETQYF; CDR3 DNA: TGTGCCAGCAGTTACCCCGATGAGGAAGGCCAAGAGACCCAGTACTTC
J gene: TRBJ1-4; V gene: TRBV28; D gene: .; CDR3 length: 14; clone size: .; CDR3 protein: CASSLKLGREKLFF; CDR3 DNA: TGTGCCAGCAGTCTAAAGTTAGGGCGAGAAAAACTGTTTTTT
J gene: TRBJ2-5; V gene: TRBV6-2/TRBV6-3; D gene: .; CDR3 length: 17; clone size: .; CDR3 protein: CASALRGTVTYQETQYF; CDR3 DNA: TGTGCCAGCGCTTTGAGAGGGACGGTAACATACCAAGAGACCCAGTACTTC